A selection of T cell receptor beta chains follows, all from one sample in a study of T cells in Graves' hyperthyroidism and ophthalmopathy. TCRdb re-analysed the multiplex PCR reads in MiXCR, keeping a single row per CDR3 protein. In the table there are 700,000 or so distinct CDR3 sequences, approximately 16% of which are singletons. Sequenced input: blood. The receptors come from a man aged 18 to 29 with Graves' hyperthyroidism. The CDR3 runs from the conserved cysteine through the conserved F or W. Fields, in order: clone size, D gene, V gene, J gene, CDR3 DNA, CDR3 protein. The D gene is left open where the match is weak. Rows give clone size only sometimes, using once, few, many, or a class for an expanded clone.

abundance: -
d_gene: TRBD2
v_gene: TRBV18
j_gene: TRBJ2-1
CDR3nt: TGTGCCAGCTCACCAGGAAGCGGGCGGGGGGATGAGCAGTTCTTC
CDR3aa: CASSPGSGRGDEQFF

abundance: -
d_gene: TRBD1
v_gene: TRBV9
j_gene: TRBJ2-7
CDR3nt: TGTGCCAGCAGCGCGGGACAGACCACCTACGAGCAGTACTTC
CDR3aa: CASSAGQTTYEQYF

abundance: few
d_gene: -
v_gene: TRBV7-2
j_gene: TRBJ1-5
CDR3nt: TGTGCCAGCAGCTTATACACAAATCAGCCCCAGCATTTT
CDR3aa: CASSLYTNQPQHF

abundance: many
d_gene: TRBD2
v_gene: TRBV20-1
j_gene: TRBJ2-7
CDR3nt: TGCAGTGCAACCGGGGGGGGGCAGGGACCCCACGAGCAGTACTTC
CDR3aa: CSATGGGQGPHEQYF

abundance: many
d_gene: -
v_gene: TRBV5-1
j_gene: TRBJ2-5
CDR3nt: TGCGCCAGCAGCCTCGAGGCAGCGAGGGAGACCCAGTACTTC
CDR3aa: CASSLEAARETQYF

abundance: -
d_gene: TRBD2
v_gene: TRBV4-1
j_gene: TRBJ2-5
CDR3nt: TGCGCCAGCAGCCAAGGGACTAGCGATAGAGAGACCCAGTACTTC
CDR3aa: CASSQGTSDRETQYF

abundance: many
d_gene: -
v_gene: TRBV2
j_gene: TRBJ1-2
CDR3nt: TGTGCCACCGGAGAGAGTTCAGAGGGCTACACCTTC
CDR3aa: CATGESSEGYTF

abundance: few
d_gene: -
v_gene: TRBV14
j_gene: TRBJ1-2
CDR3nt: TGTGCCAGCAGCCAAGAGCAGGGGTTCCATGGCTACACCTTC
CDR3aa: CASSQEQGFHGYTF

abundance: -
d_gene: TRBD1
v_gene: TRBV2
j_gene: TRBJ1-6
CDR3nt: TGTGCCAGCACCCTCAGACAGGGGGGCAATTCACCCCTCCACTTT
CDR3aa: CASTLRQGGNSPLHF

abundance: few
d_gene: -
v_gene: TRBV5-1
j_gene: TRBJ1-6
CDR3nt: TGCGCCAGCAGCTTGGGCGGACAGAGAAATTCACCCCTCCACTTT
CDR3aa: CASSLGGQRNSPLHF

abundance: many
d_gene: TRBD1
v_gene: TRBV2
j_gene: TRBJ2-7
CDR3nt: TGTGCCAGCAGTGGCCGGGACAGGGAAGTGCAGTACTTC
CDR3aa: CASSGRDREVQYF

abundance: few
d_gene: TRBD1
v_gene: TRBV9
j_gene: TRBJ1-2
CDR3nt: TGTGCCAGCAGCGCCTGGGACAGGGAAACAAATAACTATGGCTACACCTTC
CDR3aa: CASSAWDRETNNYGYTF

abundance: many
d_gene: -
v_gene: TRBV12-3/TRBV12-4
j_gene: TRBJ2-3
CDR3nt: TGTGCCAGCAGCCTATTGTCAGGCACAGATACGCAGTATTTT
CDR3aa: CASSLLSGTDTQYF

abundance: -
d_gene: -
v_gene: TRBV12-3/TRBV12-4
j_gene: TRBJ1-1
CDR3nt: TGTGCTACAAGTCTGGACAGCATGAACACTGAAGCTTTCTTT
CDR3aa: CATSLDSMNTEAFF

abundance: many
d_gene: -
v_gene: TRBV28
j_gene: TRBJ2-5
CDR3nt: TGTGCCAGCAGCCGCGCGCGGTCTGGAGAGACCCAGTACTTC
CDR3aa: CASSRARSGETQYF

abundance: few
d_gene: -
v_gene: TRBV6-1
j_gene: TRBJ1-5
CDR3nt: TGTGCCAGCAGTGAAGCATACCGGCAGGTCAATCAGCCCCAGCATTTT
CDR3aa: CASSEAYRQVNQPQHF

abundance: few
d_gene: -
v_gene: TRBV13
j_gene: TRBJ2-2
CDR3nt: TGTGCCAGCAGCCCCCCCCCCTTTTTGGATCGCGCGATGTCCGGGGAGCTGTTTTTT
CDR3aa: CASSPPPFLDRAMSGELFF

abundance: -
d_gene: -
v_gene: TRBV24-1
j_gene: TRBJ1-2
CDR3nt: TGTGCCACCAGTCATTCATTATACTTAATCCTCTATGGCTACACCTTC
CDR3aa: CATSHSLYLILYGYTF

abundance: -
d_gene: TRBD2
v_gene: TRBV19
j_gene: TRBJ2-3
CDR3nt: TGTGCCAGTAGTATAGCCGGGACTAGCGGGAGCCCAGATACGCAGTATTTT
CDR3aa: CASSIAGTSGSPDTQYF

abundance: -
d_gene: -
v_gene: TRBV18
j_gene: TRBJ2-1
CDR3nt: TGTGCCAGCTCGGGGCAGGGGCAGAACAATGAGCAGTTCTTC
CDR3aa: CASSGQGQNNEQFF

abundance: few
d_gene: -
v_gene: TRBV4-3
j_gene: TRBJ1-5
CDR3nt: TGCGCCAGCAGCCAAGAGCTCGGGTATGTGAGCTATAGCAATCAGCCCCAGCATTTT
CDR3aa: CASSQELGYVSYSNQPQHF

abundance: -
d_gene: TRBD2
v_gene: TRBV28
j_gene: TRBJ2-7
CDR3nt: TGTGCCAGCAGCTCCAGCCTACTAGCGGGAGTTTACAAGGCGCAGTACTTC
CDR3aa: CASSSSLLAGVYKAQYF

abundance: -
d_gene: -
v_gene: TRBV5-5
j_gene: TRBJ2-7
CDR3nt: TGTGCCAGCAGCCCTCGACGGGGAGGCGCCTCCTACGAGCAGTACTTC
CDR3aa: CASSPRRGGASYEQYF

abundance: -
d_gene: -
v_gene: TRBV6-5
j_gene: TRBJ1-1
CDR3nt: TGTGCCAGCAGTTATTCCCCGACTTTCTTT
CDR3aa: CASSYSPTFF

abundance: -
d_gene: -
v_gene: TRBV12-3/TRBV12-4
j_gene: TRBJ2-3
CDR3nt: TGTGCCAGCAGCTCTGGACAGTCCTTGTCGTATTTT
CDR3aa: CASSSGQSLSYF

abundance: many
d_gene: -
v_gene: TRBV11-2
j_gene: TRBJ2-3
CDR3nt: TGTGCCAGCAGCCCCTCGGTGGGCACAGATACGCAGTATTTT
CDR3aa: CASSPSVGTDTQYF

abundance: once
d_gene: TRBD2
v_gene: TRBV28
j_gene: TRBJ2-4
CDR3nt: TGTGCCAGCAGCTTCCTAGCGGGAGGGCAAAACATTCAGTACTTC
CDR3aa: CASSFLAGGQNIQYF

abundance: few
d_gene: -
v_gene: TRBV7-2
j_gene: TRBJ2-3
CDR3nt: TGTGCCAGCAGCTTAGCTAAGGAGGATACGCAGTATTTT
CDR3aa: CASSLAKEDTQYF

abundance: many
d_gene: TRBD2
v_gene: TRBV27
j_gene: TRBJ2-3
CDR3nt: TGTGCCAGCAGTCGCGCGGAGACTAGCAGGAGCACAGATACGCAGTATTTT
CDR3aa: CASSRAETSRSTDTQYF

abundance: -
d_gene: -
v_gene: TRBV6-1
j_gene: TRBJ1-1
CDR3nt: TGTGCCAGCAGGAACGGGACTGAAGCTTTCTTT
CDR3aa: CASRNGTEAFF

abundance: many
d_gene: TRBD1
v_gene: TRBV12-3/TRBV12-4
j_gene: TRBJ1-4
CDR3nt: TGTGCCAGCAGTCCAACACAGGGGGTTTATGAAAAACTGTTTTTT
CDR3aa: CASSPTQGVYEKLFF

abundance: few
d_gene: -
v_gene: TRBV9
j_gene: TRBJ2-1
CDR3nt: TGTGCCAGCAGCGTAGATGGGCTAGCGTCCAATGAGCAGTTCTTC
CDR3aa: CASSVDGLASNEQFF

abundance: -
d_gene: -
v_gene: TRBV11-2
j_gene: TRBJ2-1
CDR3nt: TGTGCCAGCCGACCGGGAGCGACCTACAATGAGCAGTTCTTC
CDR3aa: CASRPGATYNEQFF

abundance: -
d_gene: -
v_gene: TRBV6-1
j_gene: TRBJ2-7
CDR3nt: TGTGCCAGCAGTGAAAATTGGGTAAACAGCGAGCAGTACTTC
CDR3aa: CASSENWVNSEQYF

abundance: few
d_gene: -
v_gene: TRBV24-1
j_gene: TRBJ2-1
CDR3nt: TGTGCCACCAGTGGAACGAACGGGAATTCCTACAATGAGCAGTTCTTC
CDR3aa: CATSGTNGNSYNEQFF

abundance: many
d_gene: -
v_gene: TRBV3-1
j_gene: TRBJ1-4
CDR3nt: TGTGCCAGCAGCCCCCGGCCGTTCCCAACTAATGAAAAACTGTTTTTT
CDR3aa: CASSPRPFPTNEKLFF

abundance: -
d_gene: TRBD1
v_gene: TRBV2
j_gene: TRBJ2-7
CDR3nt: TGTGCCACCATTCCTCGGGACAGGCCTTCCTACGAGCAGTACTTC
CDR3aa: CATIPRDRPSYEQYF

abundance: -
d_gene: -
v_gene: TRBV15
j_gene: TRBJ2-3
CDR3nt: TGTGCCACCAGCAGGGACACCACAGATACGCAGTATTTT
CDR3aa: CATSRDTTDTQYF

abundance: many
d_gene: -
v_gene: TRBV30
j_gene: TRBJ2-7
CDR3nt: TGTGCCTGGAGTGTACAGAACGAGCAGTACTTC
CDR3aa: CAWSVQNEQYF

abundance: many
d_gene: TRBD1
v_gene: TRBV12-3/TRBV12-4
j_gene: TRBJ1-1
CDR3nt: TGTGCCAGCACCTCACATTGGACAGGGAATTCGGCTTTCTTT
CDR3aa: CASTSHWTGNSAFF

abundance: -
d_gene: TRBD1
v_gene: TRBV6-5
j_gene: TRBJ1-1
CDR3nt: TGTGCCAGCAGTTACTCGTGGGACAGGCCCACTGAAGCTTTCTTT
CDR3aa: CASSYSWDRPTEAFF

abundance: -
d_gene: TRBD1
v_gene: TRBV29-1
j_gene: TRBJ2-1
CDR3nt: TGCAGCGTCGATCCCGGACAGGGAGGCGATGAGCAGTTCTTC
CDR3aa: CSVDPGQGGDEQFF

abundance: many
d_gene: -
v_gene: TRBV5-1
j_gene: TRBJ2-5
CDR3nt: TGCGCCAGCAGCTTGGGCTTAAAAGAGACCCAGTACTTC
CDR3aa: CASSLGLKETQYF

abundance: many
d_gene: TRBD2
v_gene: TRBV11-2
j_gene: TRBJ2-5
CDR3nt: TGTGCCAGCAGGATGGGCGGGAGGCGCCGGGGGGAGACCCAGTACTTC
CDR3aa: CASRMGGRRRGETQYF

abundance: -
d_gene: TRBD1
v_gene: TRBV5-5
j_gene: TRBJ2-6
CDR3nt: TGTGCCAGCAGCTCGGGACAGGGGGGCTCTGGGGCCAACGTCCTGACTTTC
CDR3aa: CASSSGQGGSGANVLTF

abundance: many
d_gene: -
v_gene: TRBV29-1
j_gene: TRBJ2-3
CDR3nt: TGCAGCGTTAAGATAGGCCTACTATCCACAGATACGCAGTATTTT
CDR3aa: CSVKIGLLSTDTQYF

abundance: -
d_gene: TRBD1
v_gene: TRBV28
j_gene: TRBJ2-5
CDR3nt: TGTGCCAGCAGTTCGCCCGCACAGGGGCGGGAGACCCAGTACTTC
CDR3aa: CASSSPAQGRETQYF

abundance: -
d_gene: TRBD1
v_gene: TRBV2
j_gene: TRBJ2-3
CDR3nt: TGTGCCAGCAGACAAGGACAGGGGTTTACAGATACGCAGTATTTT
CDR3aa: CASRQGQGFTDTQYF

abundance: few
d_gene: -
v_gene: TRBV6-2/TRBV6-3
j_gene: TRBJ2-7
CDR3nt: TGTGCCAGCCAGTCGGGATTTTCACAACCTATTCGACTCTACGAGCAGTACTTC
CDR3aa: CASQSGFSQPIRLYEQYF

abundance: many
d_gene: -
v_gene: TRBV6-1
j_gene: TRBJ1-2
CDR3nt: TGTGCCAGCAGTGAACAGGGAAGGTACGGCTACACCTTC
CDR3aa: CASSEQGRYGYTF

abundance: few
d_gene: TRBD1
v_gene: TRBV29-1
j_gene: TRBJ1-3
CDR3nt: TGCAGCGTTGAAGGGACAGGGATGAACACCATATATTTT
CDR3aa: CSVEGTGMNTIYF

abundance: -
d_gene: TRBD1
v_gene: TRBV5-6
j_gene: TRBJ1-6
CDR3nt: TGTGCCAGCAGCTCCCTGCGACAGGGGGTTAATTCACCCCTCCACTTT
CDR3aa: CASSSLRQGVNSPLHF